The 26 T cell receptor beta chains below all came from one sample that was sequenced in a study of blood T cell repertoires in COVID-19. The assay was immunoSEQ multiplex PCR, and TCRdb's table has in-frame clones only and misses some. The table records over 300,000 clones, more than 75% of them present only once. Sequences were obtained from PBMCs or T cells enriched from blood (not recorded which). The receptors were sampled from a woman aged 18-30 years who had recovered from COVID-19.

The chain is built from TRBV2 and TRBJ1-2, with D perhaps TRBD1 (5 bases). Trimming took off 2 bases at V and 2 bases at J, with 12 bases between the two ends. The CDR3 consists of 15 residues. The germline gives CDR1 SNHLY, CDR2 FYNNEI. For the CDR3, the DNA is TGTGCCAGCAGTGAATTTATGGAGGGGAACTATGGCTACACCTTC. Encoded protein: CASSEFMEGNYGYTF.

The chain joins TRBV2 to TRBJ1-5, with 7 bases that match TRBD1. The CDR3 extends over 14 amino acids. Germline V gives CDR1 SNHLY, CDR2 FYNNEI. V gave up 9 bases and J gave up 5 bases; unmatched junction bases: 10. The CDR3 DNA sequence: TGTGCCAGTGATAGACAGGGTCAGGATCAGCCCCAGCATTTT. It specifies CASDRQGQDQPQHF.

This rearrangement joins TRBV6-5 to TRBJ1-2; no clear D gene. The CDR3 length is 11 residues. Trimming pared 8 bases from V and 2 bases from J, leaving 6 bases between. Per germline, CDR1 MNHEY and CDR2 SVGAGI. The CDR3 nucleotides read TGTGCCAGCGGCTTGAACTATGGCTACACCTTC. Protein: CASGLNYGYTF.

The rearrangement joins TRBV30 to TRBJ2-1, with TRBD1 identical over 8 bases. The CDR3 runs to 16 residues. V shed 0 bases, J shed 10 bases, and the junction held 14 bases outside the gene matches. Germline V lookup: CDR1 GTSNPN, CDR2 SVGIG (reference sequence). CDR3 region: CAWSVLPRGRAGEQFF. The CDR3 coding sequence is TGTGCCTGGAGTGTATTGCCCAGGGGGCGCGCTGGCGAGCAGTTCTTC. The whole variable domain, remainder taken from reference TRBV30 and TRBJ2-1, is SQTIHQWPATLVQPVGSPLSLECTVEGTSNPNLYWYRQAAGRGLQLLFYSVGIGQISSEVPQNLSASRPQDRQFILSSKKLLLSDSGFYLCAWSVLPRGRAGEQFFGPGTRLTVL.

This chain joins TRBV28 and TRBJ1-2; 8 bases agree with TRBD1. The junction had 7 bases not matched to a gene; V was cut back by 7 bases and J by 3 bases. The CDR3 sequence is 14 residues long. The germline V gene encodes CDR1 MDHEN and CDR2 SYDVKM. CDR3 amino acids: CASISGQGDYGYTF. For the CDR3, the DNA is TGTGCCAGCATCTCTGGACAGGGCGACTATGGCTACACCTTC.

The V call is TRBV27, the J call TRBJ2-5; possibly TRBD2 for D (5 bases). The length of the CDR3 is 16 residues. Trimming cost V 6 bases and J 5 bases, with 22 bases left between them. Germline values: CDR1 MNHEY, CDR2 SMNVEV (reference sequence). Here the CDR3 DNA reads TGTGCCAGCAGCCTCGCCTGGGGAGCGGAGTGGGAGACCCAGTACTTC. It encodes CASSLAWGAEWETQYF.

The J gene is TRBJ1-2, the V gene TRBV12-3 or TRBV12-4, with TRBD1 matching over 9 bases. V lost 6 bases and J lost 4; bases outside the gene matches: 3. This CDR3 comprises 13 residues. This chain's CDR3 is CASRPGQGYGYTF. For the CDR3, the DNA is TGTGCCAGCAGGCCGGGACAGGGCTATGGCTACACCTTC.

The CDR3 spells CASSPRSSNYGYTF. Written as DNA, the CDR3 is TGTGCCAGCAGCCCCCGGTCCTCCAACTATGGCTACACCTTC. The chain links TRBV7-9 to TRBJ1-2; D gene unclear. The V end was cut by 5 bases, the J end by 2 bases, with 12 bases between. In germline, CDR1 is SEHNR, CDR2 FQNEAQ (reference sequence). The CDR3 runs 14 residues.

This CDR3 is CASSSRGNYGYTF. CDR3 DNA: TGTGCCAGCAGTTCACGGGGAAACTATGGCTACACCTTC. V usage is TRBV12-3 or TRBV12-4 and J usage is TRBJ1-2; D is ambiguous. The CDR3 is 13 residues long. Trimming took off 4 bases at V and 2 bases at J, with 8 bases between the two ends.

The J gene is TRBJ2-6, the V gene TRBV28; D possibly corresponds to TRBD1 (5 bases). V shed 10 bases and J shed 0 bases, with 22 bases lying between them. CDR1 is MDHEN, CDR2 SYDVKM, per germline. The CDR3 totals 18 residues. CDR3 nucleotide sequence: TGTGCCACCCAGGCCTCCAGGGCCTACGCCTCTGGGGCCAACGTCCTGACTTTC. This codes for CATQASRAYASGANVLTF.

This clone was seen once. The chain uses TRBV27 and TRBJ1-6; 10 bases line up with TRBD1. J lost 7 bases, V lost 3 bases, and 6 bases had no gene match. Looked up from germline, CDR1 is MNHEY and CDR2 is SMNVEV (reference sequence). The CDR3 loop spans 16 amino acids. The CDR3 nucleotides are TGTGCCAGCAGTTTTGGGACAGGGGCGAGGAATTCACCCCTCCACTTT. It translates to CASSFGTGARNSPLHF.

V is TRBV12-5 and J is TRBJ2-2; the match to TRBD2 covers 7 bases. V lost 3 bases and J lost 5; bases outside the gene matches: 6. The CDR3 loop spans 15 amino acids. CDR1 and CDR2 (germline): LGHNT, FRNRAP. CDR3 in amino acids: CASGFPGGKTGELFF. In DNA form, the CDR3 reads TGTGCTAGTGGTTTCCCCGGGGGGAAGACCGGGGAGCTGTTTTTT.

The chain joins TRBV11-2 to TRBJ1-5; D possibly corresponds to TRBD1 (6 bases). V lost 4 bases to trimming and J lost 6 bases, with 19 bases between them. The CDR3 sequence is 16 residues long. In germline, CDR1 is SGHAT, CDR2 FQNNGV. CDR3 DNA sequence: TGTGCCAGCAGCTCGAGCGGCAGGGGTCGTCTTCAGCCCCAGCATTTT. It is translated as CASSSSGRGRLQPQHF.

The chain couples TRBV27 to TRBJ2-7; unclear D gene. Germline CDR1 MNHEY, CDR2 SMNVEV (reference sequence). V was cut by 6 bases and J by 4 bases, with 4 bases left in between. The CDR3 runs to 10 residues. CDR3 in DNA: TGTGCCAGCAGGACTTACGAGCAGTACTTC. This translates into CASRTYEQYF.

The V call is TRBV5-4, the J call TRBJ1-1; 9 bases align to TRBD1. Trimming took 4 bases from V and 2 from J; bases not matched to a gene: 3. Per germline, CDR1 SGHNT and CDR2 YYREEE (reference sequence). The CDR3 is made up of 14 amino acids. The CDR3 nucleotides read TGTGCCAGCAGCCCGGGACAGGGAAACACTGAAGCTTTCTTT. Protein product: CASSPGQGNTEAFF.

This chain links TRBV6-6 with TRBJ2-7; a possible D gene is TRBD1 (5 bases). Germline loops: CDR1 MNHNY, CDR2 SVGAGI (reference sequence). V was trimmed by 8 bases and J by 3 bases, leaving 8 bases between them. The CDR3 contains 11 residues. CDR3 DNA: TGTGCCAGCTCCAGGGACTACGAGCAGTACTTC. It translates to CASSRDYEQYF.

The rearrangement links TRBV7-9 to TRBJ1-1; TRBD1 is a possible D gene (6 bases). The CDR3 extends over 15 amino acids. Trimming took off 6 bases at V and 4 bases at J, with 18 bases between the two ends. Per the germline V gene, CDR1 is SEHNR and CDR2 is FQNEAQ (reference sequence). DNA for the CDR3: TGTGCCAGCAGAGCCCAATTGGGGGCCCTCACTGAAGCTTTCTTT. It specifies CASRAQLGALTEAFF. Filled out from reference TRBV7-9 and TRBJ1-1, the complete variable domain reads DTGVSQNPRHKITKRGQNVTFRCDPISEHNRLYWYRQTLGQGPEFLTYFQNEAQLEKSRLLSDRFSAERPKGSFSTLEIQRTEQGDSAMYLCASRAQLGALTEAFFGQGTRLTVV.

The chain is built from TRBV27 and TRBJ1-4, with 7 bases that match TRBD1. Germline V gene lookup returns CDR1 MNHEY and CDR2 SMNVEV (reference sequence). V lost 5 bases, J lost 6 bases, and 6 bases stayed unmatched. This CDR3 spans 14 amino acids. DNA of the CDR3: TGTGCCAGCAGTCAACAGGGGCCGTATGAAAAACTGTTTTTT. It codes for CASSQQGPYEKLFF. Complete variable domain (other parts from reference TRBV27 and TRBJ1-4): EAQVTQNPRYLITVTGKKLTVTCSQNMNHEYMSWYRQDPGLGLRQIYYSMNVEVTDKGDVPEGYKVSRKEKRNFPLILESPSPNQTSLYFCASSQQGPYEKLFFGSGTQLSVL.

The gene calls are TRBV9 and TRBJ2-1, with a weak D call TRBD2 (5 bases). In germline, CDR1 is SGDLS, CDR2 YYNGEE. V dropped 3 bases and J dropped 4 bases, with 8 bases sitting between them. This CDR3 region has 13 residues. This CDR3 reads CASSAGVYNEQFF. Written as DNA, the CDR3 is TGTGCCAGCAGCGCCGGGGTGTACAATGAGCAGTTCTTC.

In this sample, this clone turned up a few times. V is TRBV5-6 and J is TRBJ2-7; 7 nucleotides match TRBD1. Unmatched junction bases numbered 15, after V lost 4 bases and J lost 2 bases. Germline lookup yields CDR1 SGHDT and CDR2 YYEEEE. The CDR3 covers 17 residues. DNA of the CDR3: TGTGCCAGCAGCATCCGGGACAGTAGCTCCTACGCCTACGAGCAGTACTTC. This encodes CASSIRDSSSYAYEQYF.

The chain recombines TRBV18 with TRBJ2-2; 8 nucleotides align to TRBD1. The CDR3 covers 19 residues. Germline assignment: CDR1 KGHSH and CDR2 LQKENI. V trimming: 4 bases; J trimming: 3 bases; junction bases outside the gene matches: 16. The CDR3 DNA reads TGTGCCAGCTCACTATATCAAGCCTCCGGGACAGGTTACACCGGGGAGCTGTTTTTT. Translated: CASSLYQASGTGYTGELFF.

The CDR3 loop is CASSAGTGNGYTF. As DNA, the CDR3 is TGTGCCAGCAGCGCCGGGACAGGGAATGGCTACACCTTC. The chain links TRBV5-4 to TRBJ1-2, with 9 bases matching TRBD1. The CDR3 contains 13 residues. Germline loops: CDR1 SGHNT, CDR2 YYREEE (reference sequence). With 4 bases clipped from V and 6 bases from J, the junction kept 4 bases outside the gene matches.

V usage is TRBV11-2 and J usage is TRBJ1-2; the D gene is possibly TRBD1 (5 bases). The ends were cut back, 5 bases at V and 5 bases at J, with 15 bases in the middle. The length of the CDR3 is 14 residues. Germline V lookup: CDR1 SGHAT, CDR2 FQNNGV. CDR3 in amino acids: CASSLQEGPYGYTF. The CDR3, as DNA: TGTGCCAGCAGCCTACAGGAGGGTCCTTATGGCTACACCTTC.

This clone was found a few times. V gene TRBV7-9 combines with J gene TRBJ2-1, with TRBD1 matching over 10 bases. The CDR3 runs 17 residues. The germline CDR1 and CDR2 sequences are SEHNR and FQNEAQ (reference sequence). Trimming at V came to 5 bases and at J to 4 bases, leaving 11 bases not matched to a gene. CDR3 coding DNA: TGTGCCAGCAGCCACTCCGGGACAGGGGCCTTGTACAATGAGCAGTTCTTC. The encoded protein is CASSHSGTGALYNEQFF. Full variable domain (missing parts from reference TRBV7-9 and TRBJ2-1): DTGVSQNPRHKITKRGQNVTFRCDPISEHNRLYWYRQTLGQGPEFLTYFQNEAQLEKSRLLSDRFSAERPKGSFSTLEIQRTEQGDSAMYLCASSHSGTGALYNEQFFGPGTRLTVL.

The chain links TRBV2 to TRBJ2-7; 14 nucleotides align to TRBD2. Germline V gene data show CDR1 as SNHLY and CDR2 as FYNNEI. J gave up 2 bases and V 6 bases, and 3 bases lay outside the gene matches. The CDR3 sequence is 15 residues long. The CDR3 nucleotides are TGTGCCAGCAGCCGGGGACTAGCGGGAGCCTACGAGCAGTACTTC. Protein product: CASSRGLAGAYEQYF. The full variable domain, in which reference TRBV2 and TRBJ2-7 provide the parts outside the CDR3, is EPEVTQTPSHQVTQMGQEVILRCVPISNHLYFYWYRQILGQKVEFLVSFYNNEISEKSEIFDDQFSVERPDGSNFTLKIRSTKLEDSAMYFCASSRGLAGAYEQYFGPGTRLTVT.

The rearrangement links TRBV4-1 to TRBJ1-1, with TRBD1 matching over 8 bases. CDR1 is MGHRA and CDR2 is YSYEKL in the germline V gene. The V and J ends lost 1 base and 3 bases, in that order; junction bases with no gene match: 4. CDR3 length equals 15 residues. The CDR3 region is CASSQVATGDTEAFF. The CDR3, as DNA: TGCGCCAGCAGCCAAGTGGCGACAGGGGACACTGAAGCTTTCTTT.